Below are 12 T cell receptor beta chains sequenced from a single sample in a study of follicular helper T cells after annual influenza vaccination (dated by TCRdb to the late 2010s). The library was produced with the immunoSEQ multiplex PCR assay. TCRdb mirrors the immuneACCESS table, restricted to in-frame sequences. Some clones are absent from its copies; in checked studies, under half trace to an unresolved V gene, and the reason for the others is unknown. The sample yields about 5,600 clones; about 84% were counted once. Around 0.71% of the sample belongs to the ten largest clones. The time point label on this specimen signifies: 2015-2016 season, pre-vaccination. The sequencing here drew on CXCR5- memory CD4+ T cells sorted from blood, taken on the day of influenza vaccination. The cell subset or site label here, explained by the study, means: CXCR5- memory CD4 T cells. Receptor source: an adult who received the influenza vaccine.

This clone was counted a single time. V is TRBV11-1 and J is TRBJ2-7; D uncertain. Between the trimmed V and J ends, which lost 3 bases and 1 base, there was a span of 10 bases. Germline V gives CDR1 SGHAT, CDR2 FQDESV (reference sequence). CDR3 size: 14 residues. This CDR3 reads CASSLSSWSYEQYF. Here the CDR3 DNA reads TGTGCCAGCAGCTTGAGTAGTTGGTCCTACGAGCAGTACTTC.

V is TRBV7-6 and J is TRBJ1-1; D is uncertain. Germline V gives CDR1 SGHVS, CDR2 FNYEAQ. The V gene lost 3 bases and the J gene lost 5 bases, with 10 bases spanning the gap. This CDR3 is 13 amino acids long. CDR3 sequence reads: CASSLRGGTEAFF. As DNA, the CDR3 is TGTGCCAGCAGCTTGAGAGGTGGTACTGAAGCTTTCTTT.

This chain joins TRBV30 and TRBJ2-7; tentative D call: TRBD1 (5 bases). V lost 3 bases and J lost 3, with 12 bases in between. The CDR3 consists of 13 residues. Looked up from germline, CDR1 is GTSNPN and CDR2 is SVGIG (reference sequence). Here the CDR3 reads CAWSQGADYEQYF. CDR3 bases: TGTGCCTGGAGCCAAGGGGCGGACTACGAGCAGTACTTC. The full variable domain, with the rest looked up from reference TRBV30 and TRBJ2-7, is SQTIHQWPATLVQPVGSPLSLECTVEGTSNPNLYWYRQAAGRGLQLLFYSVGIGQISSEVPQNLSASRPQDRQFILSSKKLLLSDSGFYLCAWSQGADYEQYFGPGTRLTVT.

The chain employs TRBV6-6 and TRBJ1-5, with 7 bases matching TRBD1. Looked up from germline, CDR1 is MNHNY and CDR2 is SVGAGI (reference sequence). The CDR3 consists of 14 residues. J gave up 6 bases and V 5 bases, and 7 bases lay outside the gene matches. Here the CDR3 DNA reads TGTGCCAGCAGTCCGGGACAGAGATCTCAGCCCCAGCATTTT. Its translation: CASSPGQRSQPQHF.

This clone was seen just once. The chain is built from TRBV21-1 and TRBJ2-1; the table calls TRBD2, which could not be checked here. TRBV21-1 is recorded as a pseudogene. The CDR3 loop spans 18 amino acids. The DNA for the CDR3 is TGTGCCAGCAGCAAAAGAGAGGGTCTAGCGGGAGGGCCCCATGAGCAGTTCTTC. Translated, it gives CASSKREGLAGGPHEQFF.

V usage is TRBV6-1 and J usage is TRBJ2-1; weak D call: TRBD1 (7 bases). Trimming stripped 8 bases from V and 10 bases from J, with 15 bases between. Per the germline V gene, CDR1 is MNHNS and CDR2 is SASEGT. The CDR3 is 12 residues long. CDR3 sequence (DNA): TGTGCCAGCGCCCAGGGGGGACAGGAGCAGTTCTTC. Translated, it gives CASAQGGQEQFF.

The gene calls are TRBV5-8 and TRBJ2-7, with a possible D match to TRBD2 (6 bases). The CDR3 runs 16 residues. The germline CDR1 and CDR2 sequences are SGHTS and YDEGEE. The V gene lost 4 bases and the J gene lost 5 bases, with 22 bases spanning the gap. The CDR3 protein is CASSPRRDATSNEQYF. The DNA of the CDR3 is TGTGCCAGCAGCCCCCGGCGGGACGCTACTAGTAACGAGCAGTACTTC.

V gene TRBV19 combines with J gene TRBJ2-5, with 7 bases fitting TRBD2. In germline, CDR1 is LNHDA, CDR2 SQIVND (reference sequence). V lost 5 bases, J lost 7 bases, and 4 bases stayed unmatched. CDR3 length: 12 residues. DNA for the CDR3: TGTGCCAGTAGTCTACCGGGGGGGACCCAGTACTTC. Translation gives CASSLPGGTQYF.

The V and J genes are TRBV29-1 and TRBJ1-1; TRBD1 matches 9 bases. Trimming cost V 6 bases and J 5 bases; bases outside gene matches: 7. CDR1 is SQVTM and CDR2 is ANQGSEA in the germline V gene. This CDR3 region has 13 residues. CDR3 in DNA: TGCAGCGTAAACCGGGACAGGGCTACTGAAGCTTTCTTT. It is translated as CSVNRDRATEAFF.

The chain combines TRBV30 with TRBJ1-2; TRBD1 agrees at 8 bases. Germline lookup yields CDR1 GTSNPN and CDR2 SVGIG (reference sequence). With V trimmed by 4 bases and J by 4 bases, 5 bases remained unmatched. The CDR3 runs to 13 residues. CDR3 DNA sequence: TGTGCCTGGAACAGGGGGAAGGGCTATGGCTACACCTTC. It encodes CAWNRGKGYGYTF.

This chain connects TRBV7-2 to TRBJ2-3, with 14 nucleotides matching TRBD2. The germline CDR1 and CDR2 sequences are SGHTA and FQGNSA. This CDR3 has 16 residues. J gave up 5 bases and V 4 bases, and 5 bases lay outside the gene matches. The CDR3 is CASSSTSGGARDTQYF. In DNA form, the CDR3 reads TGTGCCAGCAGCTCGACTAGCGGGGGGGCAAGAGATACGCAGTATTTT.

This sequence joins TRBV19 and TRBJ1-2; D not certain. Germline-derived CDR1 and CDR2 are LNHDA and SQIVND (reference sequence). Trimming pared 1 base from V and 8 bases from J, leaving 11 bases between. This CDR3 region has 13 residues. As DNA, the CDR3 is TGTGCCAGTAGTATAGCGCACTACCAAGGCTACACCTTC. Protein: CASSIAHYQGYTF.